This entry concerns a single T cell receptor beta chain. Its target is not known. This record belongs to a study of long-term antiretroviral therapy in people with HIV. immunoSEQ v3.0 was run at survey level. Profiled with immunoSEQ multiplex PCR; TCRdb holds only in-frame clones, not every one. The data contain under 50,000 clones, about 85% of them singletons. The V segment lost 4 bases and the J segment 0 bases; nucleotides outside the gene matches: 4. This CDR3 has 16 amino acids. Germline V gene lookup returns CDR1 SGHTA and CDR2 FQGTGA. Whole-study results and caveats: Blood dates from the mid-2000s to the late 2010s, possibly under older ART regimens. HIV repertoire CDR3 lengths ranged less widely than those of controls.

J is TRBJ2-3 and V is TRBV7-3; 10 nucleotides align to TRBD1. The clonotype comes from a woman aged 50 to 65 with HIV. Here the sequenced sample was unsorted PBMCs, taken 3.1 years after starting antiretroviral therapy. Here the CDR3 reads CASSSGQGFSTDTQYF. For the CDR3, the DNA is TGTGCCAGCAGCTCGGGACAGGGGTTTAGCACAGATACGCAGTATTTT. Based on the CDR3 plus reference TRBV7-3 and TRBJ2-3, the full variable domain is GAGVSQTPSNKVTEKGKYVELRCDPISGHTALYWYRQSLGQGPEFLIYFQGTGAADDSGLPNDRFFAVRPEGSVSTLKIQRTERGDSAVYLCASSSGQGFSTDTQYFGPGTRLTVL.